These 7 T cell receptor beta chains were sequenced from one sample in a study of shared clonotypes between healthy human individuals. The data were produced by immunoSEQ multiplex PCR, yet TCRdb's version contains in-frame clones alone and is incomplete. Found here are over a million clones, less than 99% of them singletons; the top ten hold 0.36%. The sample comprised naive CD4+ T cells sorted from blood. Regarding subset: CD45RA+ positively selected. Receptor source: a man aged 25 to 40 in good health.

The CDR3 reads CASSPPLRGGDTQYF. The CDR3 nucleotides are TGCGCCAGCAGCCCACCTCTCCGGGGAGGAGATACGCAGTATTTT. V usage is TRBV4-1 and J usage is TRBJ2-3; D is possibly TRBD2 (6 bases). With 4 bases removed from V and 5 bases from J, the gap between germline ends came to 16 bases. The CDR3 has 15 residues. CDR1 and CDR2 from the germline V gene are MGHRA and YSYEKL.

The chain has TRBV9 and TRBJ2-5, with 12 nucleotides matching TRBD2. J lost 3 bases, V lost 4 bases, and 4 bases had no gene match. This CDR3 has 15 residues. The germline gives CDR1 SGDLS, CDR2 YYNGEE. CDR3 in DNA: TGTGCCAGCAGCTCCTCTAGCGGGAGGGAAGAGACCCAGTACTTC. Its protein is CASSSSSGREETQYF.

The chain recombines TRBV11-2 with TRBJ2-5; D is unclear. This CDR3 comprises 13 residues. V lost 8 bases to trimming and J lost 0 bases, with 10 bases between them. Germline V gene sequence: CDR1 SGHAT, CDR2 FQNNGV. Here the CDR3 DNA reads TGTGCCAGCGGAAAAGGGTACCAAGAGACCCAGTACTTC. It is translated as CASGKGYQETQYF.

The rearrangement links TRBV6-6 to TRBJ2-3, with 7 nucleotides matching TRBD1. The CDR3 has 13 residues. The V gene end was trimmed by 6 bases and the J gene end by 5 bases; junction bases not matched to a gene: 5. Per germline, CDR1 MNHNY and CDR2 SVGAGI (reference sequence). As DNA, the CDR3 is TGTGCCAGCAGACGGACAGGAGTAGATACGCAGTATTTT. It codes for CASRRTGVDTQYF.

The chain has TRBV4-2 and TRBJ1-3; 7 bases are shared with TRBD1. The V gene's germline CDR1 is LGHNA and CDR2 YNFKEQ. CDR3 length equals 17 residues. Trimming cost V 1 base and J 0 bases; bases outside gene matches: 6. CDR3 residues: CASSQVRTGVSGNTIYF. The CDR3, as DNA: TGTGCCAGCAGCCAAGTACGAACAGGGGTCTCTGGAAACACCATATATTTT.

The CDR3 loop reads CASSLVSRTDTQYF. CDR3 DNA: TGTGCCAGCAGCTTAGTGTCCCGCACAGATACGCAGTATTTT. The chain uses TRBV7-2 and TRBJ2-3, with D unclear. The CDR3 length is 14 residues. Germline loops: CDR1 SGHTA, CDR2 FQGNSA. With 1 base removed from V and 1 base from J, the gap between germline ends came to 6 bases.

V and J are TRBV6-5 and TRBJ2-2; 8 bases align to TRBD2. Germline V gene sequence: CDR1 MNHEY, CDR2 SVGAGI. The CDR3 totals 15 residues. V lost 7 bases to trimming and J lost 4 bases; unmatched junction nucleotides: 8. The CDR3 DNA reads as TGTGCCAGCAACAACCCCGGGAGGGGCACCGGGGAGCTGTTTTTT. Its protein is CASNNPGRGTGELFF.